The rows below give T cell receptor beta chains drawn from one sample of a study of T-cell memory formation after mild COVID-19. TCRdb reanalysed the 5' RACE reads using MiXCR and keeps one entry per CDR3 protein. The table shows fewer than 250,000 distinct CDR3 sequences, with just over 15% occurring only once. The sample comprised PBMCs or a T cell subset sorted from them (not recorded which). These receptors came from an adult woman who had mild COVID-19 (a few samples of this study predate the infection). Cell type and time point are not known. CDR3s leave out the opening cysteine and the closing phenylalanine or tryptophan. The order of the fields is V gene, clone size, CDR3 protein. Not all rows give a size; the values are once, few, many and, for expanded clones, a class.

V gene: TRBV30
clone size: -
CDR3 protein: AWAAGNSGTEAF

V gene: TRBV7-2
clone size: -
CDR3 protein: ASSSTRTTYGYT

V gene: TRBV7-9
clone size: many
CDR3 protein: ASGVGGAEDIQY

V gene: TRBV4-3
clone size: few
CDR3 protein: ASSQAPSRVSRGLF

V gene: TRBV20-1
clone size: many
CDR3 protein: SAGPWGIRSDTQY

V gene: TRBV5-6
clone size: many
CDR3 protein: ASSKDRYTEAF

V gene: TRBV12-3/TRBV12-4
clone size: many
CDR3 protein: ASRTWDTKYTEAF

V gene: TRBV24-1
clone size: -
CDR3 protein: ATVRDTQVQETQY

V gene: TRBV7-3
clone size: few
CDR3 protein: ASSSGTGPGELF

V gene: TRBV5-1
clone size: few
CDR3 protein: ASSSGDGRKETQY

V gene: TRBV12-3/TRBV12-4
clone size: -
CDR3 protein: ASRGAGGPGNEQF

V gene: TRBV7-6
clone size: -
CDR3 protein: ASSLAPVSYNEQF

V gene: TRBV20-1
clone size: -
CDR3 protein: SASYGTSSGGELF

V gene: TRBV30
clone size: many
CDR3 protein: AWTSGNQPQH

V gene: TRBV14
clone size: once
CDR3 protein: ASSQDPTGVYTEAF

V gene: TRBV11-2
clone size: few
CDR3 protein: ASTLTGYGVGANVLT

V gene: TRBV29-1
clone size: few
CDR3 protein: SVFDMKSSGANVLT

V gene: TRBV5-1
clone size: many
CDR3 protein: ASSLGTSGSGEQY

V gene: TRBV20-1
clone size: few
CDR3 protein: SATRGEGMISYNEQF

V gene: TRBV6-6
clone size: -
CDR3 protein: ASSTNRQGNEQF

V gene: TRBV6-2/TRBV6-3
clone size: few
CDR3 protein: ASSTTRHNEQF

V gene: TRBV10-3
clone size: many
CDR3 protein: AISEWGSYEQY

V gene: TRBV5-1
clone size: few
CDR3 protein: ASSSNVAGNNEQY

V gene: TRBV10-3
clone size: -
CDR3 protein: AIGQGDTYEQY

V gene: TRBV7-9
clone size: few
CDR3 protein: ASSLSRSAEAF

V gene: TRBV5-1
clone size: -
CDR3 protein: ASSSLGTSTDTQY

V gene: TRBV19
clone size: few
CDR3 protein: ASSLQGGGYT

V gene: TRBV12-3/TRBV12-4
clone size: few
CDR3 protein: ASSYRGLGEKLF

V gene: TRBV9
clone size: few
CDR3 protein: ASSVERVQVAGSPLH

V gene: TRBV5-1
clone size: few
CDR3 protein: ASSADGYSNQPQH

V gene: TRBV7-9
clone size: few
CDR3 protein: ASSLGGTGISEQY